The source of this T cell receptor (beta chain) is a study of control samples from healthy donors and cancer patients. The germline V gene has CDR1 MNHEY and CDR2 SVGAGI. CDR3 length equals 16 residues. J lost 1 base, V lost 0 bases, and 2 bases had no gene match. Sequenced by immunoSEQ multiplex PCR; TCRdb stores in-frame clones only, minus some. This sample yields approximately 80,000 clones, of which around nine tenths are seen a single time; around 5.4% belongs to the top ten. This chain uses TRBV6-5 with TRBJ2-2, with 7 bases aligning to TRBD2. This TCR was sampled from a woman in her forties or fifties in good health. Sequencing input: blood. CDR3 DNA: TGTGCCAGCAGTTACTCGACGGGGGGGAACACCGGGGAGCTGTTTTTT. Translating gives CASSYSTGGNTGELFF.